A single sample gave rise to the 31 T cell receptor beta chains below, sequenced in a study of CD4 and CD8 cells across lung adenocarcinoma regions. TCRdb recomputed calls from the PCR reads with MiXCR, one row per CDR3 protein. The sample yields under 14,000 distinct CDR3 sequences, about 55% seen once. Sequencing was carried out using CD4+ T cells from the center of a lung tumor. Receptors originate from a male donor with lung adenocarcinoma. The CD4 and CD8 labels of this study may be unreliable.

A word on this clonotype: One junction end disagrees with the germline gene, perhaps due to a read error. CDR3 sequence reads: CGSSSVTGGKNMQYF. The CDR3 DNA reads TGTGGCAGCAGTTCGGTTACGGGAGGCAAAAACATGCAGTATTTC. The chain is built from TRBV12-3 or TRBV12-4 and TRBJ2-3, with 7 bases aligning to TRBD2. The CDR3 extends over 15 amino acids.

The rearrangement joins TRBV10-3 to TRBJ2-3; 7 bases match TRBD1. CDR3 length equals 15 residues. From germline, CDR1 is ENHRY and CDR2 SYGVKD. V lost 11 bases to trimming and J lost 5 bases; unmatched junction nucleotides: 16. The CDR3 DNA is TGTGCCGGGGGCGAAGGGGACAGTGCCAAAGATACGCAGTATTTT. Translating gives CAGGEGDSAKDTQYF.

The chain employs TRBV27 and TRBJ2-5; 8 bases map to TRBD2. The germline CDR1 and CDR2 sequences are MNHEY and SMNVEV (reference sequence). CDR3 length: 15 residues. V shed 2 bases and J 2 bases; nucleotides not matched to a gene: 4. CDR3 DNA sequence: TGTGCCAGCAGTTTACGGCCGGGAGGGCAAGAGACCCAGTACTTC. Encoded protein: CASSLRPGGQETQYF.

There are a few counts of this clonotype. CDR3 sequence reads: CASSLRVDTQYF. The CDR3 DNA is TGTGCCAGCAGCTTAAGGGTAGATACGCAGTATTTT. V usage is TRBV7-2 and J usage is TRBJ2-3, with no clear D. CDR1 and CDR2 from the germline V gene are SGHTA and FQGNSA. Trimming stripped 2 bases from V and 5 bases from J, with 5 bases between. The CDR3 has 12 residues.

Only a few counts were recorded for this clonotype. At one of its ends the junction is not consistent with the germline gene, which may arise from a read error. The chain employs TRBV6-1 and TRBJ2-3, with D perhaps TRBD1 (5 bases). The germline gives CDR1 MNHNS, CDR2 SASEGT. This CDR3 is 13 amino acids long. As DNA, the CDR3 is TGTGCCAGCGGATCAGGGCCACACAATGAGCAGTACTTT. Translation gives CASGSGPHNEQYF.

The chain carries TRBV27 and TRBJ2-3, with 9 bases that match TRBD2. Germline V gene lookup returns CDR1 MNHEY and CDR2 SMNVEV (reference sequence). V lost 8 bases to trimming and J lost 12 bases; unmatched junction nucleotides: 30. The CDR3 has 19 amino acids. CDR3 DNA: TGTGCCAGCCGCCCTGGAGGACTAGCGACATCCAGGGCCACAGACACTCAGTATTTT. As protein: CASRPGGLATSRATDTQYF.

DNA of the CDR3: TGTGCCAGCAGCATGACAGGGAATGAGCAGTTCTTC. Protein product: CASSMTGNEQFF. This rearrangement joins TRBV6-1 to TRBJ2-1; 7 bases fit TRBD1. The length of the CDR3 is 12 residues. Germline CDR1 and CDR2: MNHNS and SASEGT. J was trimmed by 7 bases and V by 6 bases; bases with no gene match: 3.

This chain links TRBV10-2 with TRBJ2-1; tentative D call: TRBD2 (6 bases). Trimming shortened V by 4 bases and J by 2 bases, and 21 bases separated the two germline ends. The CDR3 loop spans 18 amino acids. CDR1 is WSHSY and CDR2 is SAAADI in the germline V gene. CDR3: CASSGPMGRGRTYNEQFF. The CDR3 DNA sequence: TGCGCCAGCAGTGGGCCTATGGGAAGAGGGAGGACCTACAATGAGCAGTTCTTC.

Comment on this clonotype: At one boundary the junction diverges from the germline segment, which might be a read error. The genes are TRBV6-4 and TRBJ2-3; D possibly uses TRBD1 or TRBD2 (5 bases each). Germline CDR1 and CDR2: MRHNA and SNTAGT. The CDR3 runs 16 residues. This chain's CDR3 is CASSERGPKGKDTQYF. In DNA form, the CDR3 reads TGTGCCAGCAGTGAGAGGGGACCCAAAGGCAAAGATACGCAGTATTTC.

As for this clonotype: The junction and the germline gene differ at one end; a read error may be behind it. The chain has TRBV6-1 and TRBJ2-2, with D tentatively TRBD1 or TRBD2 (6 bases each). The CDR3 is made up of 14 amino acids. Germline V gene lookup returns CDR1 MNHNS and CDR2 SASEGT. As DNA, the CDR3 is TGTGCGGGCAGCGCGGGACAAGATATAGGGGACCAGTTCTTT. It codes for CAGSAGQDIGDQFF.

V gene TRBV5-1 combines with J gene TRBJ2-5, with D perhaps TRBD1 or TRBD2 (6 bases each). CDR1 is SGHRS, CDR2 YFSETQ, per germline. The CDR3 has 14 residues. Trimming pared 1 base from V and 7 bases from J, leaving 14 bases between. The chain's CDR3 is CASSLQAQGGTQYF. The CDR3 nucleotides read TGCGCCAGCAGCTTGCAGGCACAGGGAGGGACCCAGTACTTC. The variable domain in full, with the rest retrieved from reference TRBV5-1 and TRBJ2-5, is KAGVTQTPRYLIKTRGQQVTLSCSPISGHRSVSWYQQTPGQGLQFLFEYFSETQRNKGNFPGRFSGRQFSNSRSEMNVSTLELGDSALYLCASSLQAQGGTQYFGPGTRLLVL.

With regard to this clonotype: At one boundary the junction diverges from the germline segment, which might be a read error. The chain combines TRBV4-2 with TRBJ1-6; 8 bases map to TRBD1. CDR3 length: 18 residues. Germline V gene data show CDR1 as LGHNA and CDR2 as YNFKEQ. CDR3: CASSPTLSRGRRNSPIHF. In DNA form, the CDR3 reads TGTGCCAGCAGCCCTACCCTTTCCAGGGGGCGCCGGAATTCACCCATCCACTTT.

This sequence joins TRBV6-2 or TRBV6-3 and TRBJ2-1; TRBD2 aligns across 11 bases. The J call may be incorrect, as the DNA end agrees better with TRBJ2-7. The germline CDR1 and CDR2 sequences are MNHEY and SVGEGT. This CDR3 region has 15 residues. The CDR3 coding sequence is TGTGCCAGCAGAGAACTAGCGGGGGCAGGGTACGAGCAGTACTTC. Amino acids: CASRELAGAGYEQYF.

This clonotype has ten or more counts. The genes are TRBV27 and TRBJ1-2; 9 nucleotides align to TRBD1. CDR1 and CDR2 (germline): MNHEY, SMNVEV (reference sequence). This CDR3 has 13 amino acids. V shed 5 bases, J shed 7 bases, and the junction held 5 bases outside the gene matches. In DNA, the CDR3 is TGTGCCAGCAGTGGACAGGGGAGAATTGGCTACACCTTC. This gives the protein CASSGQGRIGYTF.

This clonotype was observed once. Compared with germline, one end of the junction differs, possibly owing to a read error. The CDR3 region is CTISVLSGVGGEQYF. CDR3 bases: TGTACCATCAGTGTCCTAAGTGGGGTGGGTGGTGAGCAGTACTTC. The V call is TRBV10-3, the J call TRBJ2-1; D is unclear. TRBJ2-7 explains the end of the DNA better; the J call may be wrong. The length of the CDR3 is 15 residues. Looked up from germline, CDR1 is ENHRY and CDR2 is SYGVKD.

Concerning this clonotype itself: A read error may produce the germline difference seen at one junction end. J is TRBJ1-2 and V is TRBV6-5; D call uncertain. The CDR3 consists of 16 residues. CDR1 and CDR2 from the germline V gene are MNHEY and SVGAGI. The CDR3 sequence is CANSNSGARLNYGYTF. The DNA of the CDR3 is TGTGCCAACAGTAACTCAGGAGCCAGACTAAACTATGGCTACACCTTC.

As to this clonotype: One end of the junction is discordant with germline, which a read error may explain. V usage is TRBV7-2 and J usage is TRBJ2-6; D gene unclear. This CDR3 comprises 16 residues. Germline values: CDR1 SGHTA, CDR2 FQGNSA. CDR3 amino acids: CASSFLARLTENTQYF. CDR3 coding DNA: TGTGCCAGCAGCTTCTTGGCGCGGCTCACCGAAAACACGCAGTATTTC.

This clonotype has ten or more counts. The chain employs TRBV27 and TRBJ2-1; TRBD2 aligns across 7 bases. Trimming cost V 1 base and J 7 bases; bases outside gene matches: 10. CDR3 length: 16 amino acids. The germline gives CDR1 MNHEY, CDR2 SMNVEV (reference sequence). CDR3 sequence (DNA): TGTGCCAGCAGTTTATTTGCGGGCGGGGGAGGTAATGAGCAGTTCTTC. Amino acid sequence: CASSLFAGGGGNEQFF.

On this clonotype itself: The germline gene is not matched at one end of the junction; a read error may be the cause. The rearrangement joins TRBV27 to TRBJ2-2; 7 nucleotides match TRBD1. Germline V gene sequence: CDR1 MNHEY, CDR2 SMNVEV (reference sequence). This CDR3 contains 14 residues. In DNA form, the CDR3 reads TGTGCCAGCAGACAGGGGCTGGTTACCGGTACGCTGTATTTT. Translation: CASRQGLVTGTLYF.

This clonotype was counted between two and nine times. The chain has TRBV6-1 and TRBJ2-2; TRBD2 aligns across 14 bases. The CDR3 has 16 residues. Per germline, CDR1 MNHNS and CDR2 SASEGT. V trimming: 3 bases; J trimming: 6 bases; junction bases outside the gene matches: 3. CDR3 residues: CASSEGTSGSSGELFF. In DNA, the CDR3 is TGTGCCAGCAGTGAGGGGACTAGCGGGAGCTCCGGGGAGCTGTTTTTT.

This chain links TRBV6-1 with TRBJ2-6; no clear D gene. This CDR3 contains 15 residues. Germline lookup yields CDR1 MNHNS and CDR2 SASEGT. The V and J ends lost 3 bases and 0 bases respectively, with 6 bases between them. The CDR3 nucleotides read TGTGCCAGCAGTGACCACAGCTCTGGGGCCAACGTCCTGACTTTC. Its translation: CASSDHSSGANVLTF.

The chain uses TRBV6-1 and TRBJ2-3; 9 bases are shared with TRBD2. The J call may not be correct, given that the DNA end is closer to TRBJ2-7. This CDR3 contains 15 residues. The germline CDR1 and CDR2 sequences are MNHNS and SASEGT. CDR3 in DNA: TGTGCCAGCAGCGCTAGCGGGACGGGGGTGCACGAGCAGTACTTC. Encoded protein: CASSASGTGVHEQYF.

This clonotype rates as medium-sized. The chain is built from TRBV10-1 and TRBJ1-1; D not resolved. CDR1 WNHNN and CDR2 SYGVQD come from the germline V gene (reference sequence). This CDR3 is built from 12 residues. Trimming shortened V by 2 bases and J by 3 bases, and 4 bases separated the two germline ends. The CDR3 DNA sequence: TGCGCCAGCAGTGAGGGCTACACTGAAGCTTTCTTT. It encodes CASSEGYTEAFF.

By sample share, this clonotype is medium-sized. J is TRBJ2-1 and V is TRBV7-2; 10 nucleotides agree with TRBD1. The closer fit of TRBJ2-7 to the DNA end suggests the J call may be wrong. This CDR3 spans 16 amino acids. CDR1 is SGHTA, CDR2 FQGNSA, per germline. The CDR3 loop is CASSAGDRGIGYEQYF. The CDR3 DNA sequence: TGTGCCAGCAGCGCCGGGGACAGGGGAATCGGTTATGAGCAGTACTTC.

This clonotype was found a few times. V usage is TRBV5-1 and J usage is TRBJ2-7; maybe TRBD1 (7 bases). Germline V gene lookup returns CDR1 SGHRS and CDR2 YFSETQ. Trimming took 2 bases from V and 6 from J, leaving 24 bases between them. CDR3 length: 17 amino acids. CDR3 nucleotides: TGCGCCAGCAGCTTTGGAGGGACAGCGAGCCGAACTGGCGAGCAGTACTTC. Amino acid sequence: CASSFGGTASRTGEQYF.

There are a few counts of this clonotype. The CDR3 sequence is CASSPSLGTANTEAFF. CDR3 nucleotide sequence: TGTGCCAGCAGCCCTTCACTCGGGACAGCTAACACTGAAGCTTTCTTT. V and J are TRBV12-3 or TRBV12-4 and TRBJ1-1; 7 bases line up with TRBD1. Trimming removed 6 bases from V and 2 bases from J; junction bases left unmatched: 12. The CDR3 sequence is 16 residues long.

V gene TRBV6-5 combines with J gene TRBJ2-1; 8 positions agree with TRBD2. V was pared by 0 bases and J by 4 bases, with 5 bases of the junction left unmatched. CDR1 is MNHEY, CDR2 SVGAGI, per germline. The CDR3 has 16 residues. This CDR3 reads CASSYSQLAEYNEQFF. In nucleotides, the CDR3 is TGTGCCAGCAGTTACTCGCAACTAGCGGAGTACAATGAGCAGTTCTTC.

A word on this clonotype: The junction and the germline gene differ at one end; a read error may be behind it. The V call is TRBV6-1, the J call TRBJ2-3; 7 bases agree with TRBD2. Germline V gives CDR1 MNHNS, CDR2 SASEGT. CDR3 length: 13 residues. The CDR3 nucleotides are TGTGCCAGGGGGCGGGGGACCACAGACACGCAGTATTTT. Translating gives CARGRGTTDTQYF.

To note about this clonotype: The junction and the germline gene differ at one end; a read error may be behind it. The chain has TRBV6-1 and TRBJ2-3, with a tentative D call TRBD2 (6 bases). Germline CDR1 reads MNHNS; CDR2 reads SASEGT. The CDR3 spans 13 residues. As DNA, the CDR3 is TGTGGGACCGGGGGTGGTCACCCAGATACGCAGTACTTT. It encodes CGTGGGHPDTQYF.

This clonotype was observed once. This chain uses TRBV7-6 with TRBJ1-6; 7 nucleotides line up with TRBD1. V was clipped by 5 bases and J by 8 bases; unmatched bases: 3. Germline values: CDR1 SGHVS, CDR2 FNYEAQ. The CDR3 is made up of 13 amino acids. The CDR3 nucleotides are TGTGCCAGCAGCAAACAGGGGTATTCACCCCTCCACTTT. Translating it yields CASSKQGYSPLHF.

CDR3 nucleotides: TGTGCCAGCAGCGGCGGGATCCACAGCACAGATACGCAGTATTTT. Translation: CASSGGIHSTDTQYF. The J gene is TRBJ2-3, the V gene TRBV6-1; D is possibly TRBD2 (6 bases). Germline V lookup: CDR1 MNHNS, CDR2 SASEGT. This CDR3 comprises 15 residues. The V end lost 6 bases, the J end lost 0 bases, and 13 bases lay between the germline ends.